Listed below are T cell receptor beta chains from one sample, sequenced in a study of shared clonotypes between healthy human individuals. The repertoire was sequenced with immunoSEQ multiplex PCR; TCRdb's copy has only in-frame clones and lacks some. The repertoire includes about 2,500,000 clones, approximately 92% of them detected once, and 0.11% to 0.15% sits in the top ten. Sequences were obtained from naive CD4+ T cells sorted from blood. The origin of the receptors is a man between 18 and 29 years old in good health. Each CDR3 is given with its conserved first and last residue. A D gene is named only where the DNA matches it firmly. Clone size is not always given. Where it is, it says once, few, many or a class for expanded clones.

TRBV5-6	-	-	TRBJ2-7	TGTGCCAGCAGCTGGGGCGCGGCAGGGGCCTACGAGCAGTACTTC	CASSWGAAGAYEQYF
TRBV5-6	TRBD2	-	TRBJ2-3	TGTGCCAGCAGCCCCCTGGGAGGGACGCAGTATTTT	CASSPLGGTQYF
TRBV15	-	-	TRBJ1-1	TGTGCCACCAGGAACACAGGGTTGGCCACTGAAGCTTTCTTT	CATRNTGLATEAFF
TRBV20-1	TRBD2	-	TRBJ2-2	TGCAGTGCTAGAGAGGGGGGGAAGCTGTTTTTT	CSAREGGKLFF
TRBV6-1	TRBD1	-	TRBJ2-5	TGTGCCAGCAGTGAAGGACAGGGGGCGCTTGAGACCCAGTACTTC	CASSEGQGALETQYF
TRBV5-1	-	-	TRBJ1-5	TGCGCCAGCAGCCCCCTGGACAGTACTGGGCAGCCCCAGCATTTT	CASSPLDSTGQPQHF
TRBV7-5	-	-	TRBJ2-1	TGTGCCAGAAGCGCGACAGGGACGGGCTCCTACAATGAGCAGTTCTTC	CARSATGTGSYNEQFF
TRBV30	-	-	TRBJ1-5	TGTGCCTGGTCCGGGACCCTATATCAGCCCCAGCATTTT	CAWSGTLYQPQHF
TRBV7-2	-	-	TRBJ2-7	TGCGCCAGCAGCCCAGAGCGGGCCAGCGCCTACGAGCAGTACTTC	CASSPERASAYEQYF
TRBV28	TRBD1	-	TRBJ2-7	TGTGCCAGCAGTTTGGAGCAGGGGGCAGGGGAGCAGTACTTC	CASSLEQGAGEQYF
TRBV19	TRBD2	-	TRBJ2-1	TGTGCCAGTAGTACCGTCCCGACTAGCGGGGGGTATTGGCAAAAAGTGTATGAGCAGTTCTTC	CASSTVPTSGGYWQKVYEQFF
TRBV2	-	once	TRBJ2-3	TGTGCCAGCGGTAGGGCGGGGTGGAGCACAGATACGCAGTATTTT	CASGRAGWSTDTQYF
TRBV19	-	-	TRBJ2-6	TGTGCCAGTCATAAGTCAGGGCCCTTCTCTGGGGCCAACGTCCTGACTTTC	CASHKSGPFSGANVLTF
TRBV13	-	-	TRBJ2-5	TGTGCCAGCAGCCCCTTAGACACGAAGACCCAGTACTTC	CASSPLDTKTQYF